Listed below are T cell receptor beta chains from one sample, sequenced in a study of Graves' ophthalmopathy and Graves' hyperthyroidism. TCRdb re-called the multiplex PCR reads with MiXCR, one entry per CDR3 protein. The table records 300,000 or so distinct CDR3 sequences, roughly 15% of them present only once. The sequencing sample was made of peripheral blood. These receptors originate from an adult man with Graves' ophthalmopathy. Both conserved end residues are part of each CDR3. A D gene is named only where the DNA matches it firmly. Rows give clone size only sometimes, using once, few, many, or a class for an expanded clone.

d_call	v_call	j_call	clone_size	cdr3_aa	cdr3_nt
-	TRBV6-1	TRBJ1-1	many	CASSVMGRGNTEAFF	TGTGCCAGCAGTGTGATGGGCAGGGGGAACACTGAAGCTTTCTTT
-	TRBV5-1	TRBJ2-7	many	CASSFGTASVEQYF	TGCGCCAGCAGCTTCGGGACTGCGTCTGTCGAGCAGTACTTC
TRBD2	TRBV5-1	TRBJ2-2	many	CASSPTSGANTGELFF	TGCGCCAGCAGCCCGACTAGCGGTGCGAACACCGGGGAGCTGTTTTTT
-	TRBV29-1	TRBJ1-1	many	CSVDRGGTEAFF	TGCAGCGTTGACAGGGGAGGCACTGAAGCTTTCTTT
TRBD1	TRBV24-1	TRBJ2-6	-	CATSDPPGTEYSGANVLTF	TGTGCCACCAGTGATCCCCCCGGGACAGAATACTCTGGGGCCAACGTCCTGACTTTC
-	TRBV2	TRBJ2-7	-	CASSEVKSGEQYF	TGTGCCAGCAGTGAAGTTAAGTCTGGGGAGCAGTACTTC
-	TRBV6-5	TRBJ2-5	many	CASSPSPHRKETQYF	TGTGCCAGCAGTCCCTCCCCCCACAGAAAAGAGACCCAGTACTTC
TRBD1	TRBV7-9	TRBJ2-5	many	CASSSWTGGGGETQYF	TGTGCCAGCAGCTCCTGGACAGGGGGCGGCGGAGAGACCCAGTACTTC
TRBD1	TRBV6-1	TRBJ1-1	many	CASSHGTAEAFF	TGTGCCAGCAGCCATGGGACAGCTGAAGCTTTCTTT
TRBD1	TRBV7-8	TRBJ2-7	many	CASSPGQGVIGQYF	TGTGCCAGCAGCCCTGGACAGGGGGTGATTGGGCAGTACTTC
TRBD1	TRBV30	TRBJ2-7	many	CAWAQGRGNEQYF	TGTGCCTGGGCCCAGGGCAGGGGGAACGAGCAGTACTTC
-	TRBV30	TRBJ2-5	many	CAWSYGAGEETQYF	TGTGCCTGGAGTTATGGGGCAGGGGAAGAGACCCAGTACTTC
-	TRBV27	TRBJ2-6	many	CASSPILGGVSGANVLTF	TGTGCCAGCAGTCCCATCCTGGGGGGTGTCTCTGGGGCCAACGTCCTGACTTTC
-	TRBV11-2	TRBJ2-7	-	CASSLEIYYEQYF	TGTGCCAGCAGCTTAGAAATTTACTACGAGCAGTACTTC
TRBD2	TRBV6-2/TRBV6-3	TRBJ2-3	many	CASSYRLAGGSTDTQYF	TGTGCCAGCAGTTACCGACTAGCGGGGGGTTCAACAGATACGCAGTATTTT
-	TRBV6-2/TRBV6-3	TRBJ2-5	many	CASSYATGETQYF	TGTGCCAGCAGTTACGCTACGGGGGAGACCCAGTACTTC
TRBD2	TRBV28	TRBJ2-7	many	CASRPPGLAGGPAEQYF	TGTGCCAGCAGGCCACCGGGACTAGCGGGAGGGCCGGCCGAGCAGTACTTC